This T cell receptor (beta chain) was identified during a study of CD8 T cells in ankylosing spondylitis. Quantitative 5'-RACE with molecular barcodes produced the TCR beta libraries. TCRdb processed the 5' RACE reads anew with MiXCR; each CDR3 protein has one entry. Of roughly 670,000 distinct CDR3 sequences listed, under 20% were seen once; the top ten hold 15% to 20%. Study-level findings and limits: In ankylosing spondylitis blood, a motif of seven to nine highly homologous TCR beta variants appeared characteristic.

As concerns this clonotype: The antigen is unknown.

Germline assignment: CDR1 MNHEY and CDR2 SVGAGI. CDR3 length: 17 residues. The V gene end was trimmed by 2 bases and the J gene end by 2 bases; junction bases not matched to a gene: 11. The TCR was taken from a male donor with ankylosing spondylitis. This sequence joins TRBV6-5 and TRBJ1-2; 7 positions match TRBD1. Input material: blood, either unsorted or a sorted T cell fraction (not recorded which). In nucleotides, the CDR3 is TGTGCCAGCAGTTACAGGGTGGGGGACAGCGAAAACTATGGCTACACCTTC. It codes for CASSYRVGDSENYGYTF.